The 17 T cell receptor beta chains in this list originate from one sample, sequenced in a study of naive and memory T cell subsets (dated by TCRdb to about 2017). Library preparation used UMI-ligation and nested PCR. The instrument was an Illumina MiSeq. The beta constant-region primer consisted of an equimolar mixture of two oligonucleotides that together covered TRBC1 and TRBC2. TCRdb cleaned the public reads at Q25 with fastp, built clones with MiXCR and kept in-frame beta chains. Every distinct CDR3 protein forms one entry, paired with its most common genes and DNA. For this sample the table gives about 35,000 distinct CDR3 sequences, of which approximately 12% were detected only once. The ten top clones hold 22% of the sample. The sequenced sample consisted of effector memory CD4+ T cells from blood. Read against the paper, the sample's cell subset or site label means: effector memory, CD45RA- CD27-. Receptors originate from a human donor in good health.

The gene calls are TRBV5-1 and TRBJ2-3, with unresolved D. This CDR3 is 14 amino acids long. CDR1 is SGHRS, CDR2 YFSETQ, per germline. With 5 bases removed from V and 3 bases from J, the gap between germline ends came to 13 bases. Here the CDR3 DNA reads TGCGCCAGCAGTTACGAGGCGCCGACAGATACGCAGTATTTT. Translated, it gives CASSYEAPTDTQYF.

This clonotype was seen a few times. The J gene is TRBJ2-5, the V gene TRBV7-7; tentative D call: TRBD2 (6 bases). The V and J ends lost 2 bases and 4 bases respectively, with 11 bases between them. This CDR3 has 14 residues. Germline values: CDR1 SSHAT, CDR2 FNYEAQ (reference sequence). This CDR3 is CASSLSGLGETQYF. As DNA, the CDR3 is TGTGCCAGCAGCTTAAGCGGGCTGGGAGAGACCCAGTACTTC. The complete variable domain, with remaining parts taken from reference TRBV7-7 and TRBJ2-5, reads GAGVSQSPRYKVTKRGQDVTLRCDPISSHATLYWYQQALGQGPEFLTYFNYEAQPDKSGLPSDRFSAERPEGSISTLTIQRTEQRDSAMYRCASSLSGLGETQYFGPGTRLLVL.

In this sample, this clonotype turned up many times. The chain employs TRBV7-2 and TRBJ2-7; 8 bases fit TRBD2. The CDR3 runs 16 residues. The V gene end was trimmed by 6 bases and the J gene end by 0 bases; junction bases not matched to a gene: 10. Germline lookup yields CDR1 SGHTA and CDR2 FQGNSA. CDR3 in amino acids: CASSPNPGGSSYEQYF. In nucleotides, the CDR3 is TGTGCCAGCAGTCCTAATCCGGGAGGGAGCTCCTACGAGCAGTACTTC.

This clonotype occurred many times. This rearrangement joins TRBV10-3 to TRBJ1-5; a possible D gene is TRBD1 (5 bases). There are 13 residues in the CDR3. Trimming cost V 3 bases and J 8 bases, with 11 bases left between them. Germline V gene sequence: CDR1 ENHRY, CDR2 SYGVKD. The CDR3, as DNA: TGTGCCATCAGTGACGGCGGGGGTGAGCCCCAGCATTTT. Its translation: CAISDGGGEPQHF.

The chain links TRBV5-5 to TRBJ2-7, with D possibly being TRBD1 (5 bases). Germline CDR1 is SGHKS and CDR2 is YYEKEE (reference sequence). Trimming left V 0 bases short and J 0 bases short, with 10 bases between. The CDR3 runs 15 residues. The CDR3 DNA reads as TGTGCCAGCAGCTTGGGACAGCCACGCTCCTACGAGCAGTACTTC. It translates to CASSLGQPRSYEQYF.

The V and J genes are TRBV3-1 and TRBJ2-5; no firm D call. CDR1 LGHDT and CDR2 YNNKEL come from the germline V gene (reference sequence). The CDR3 runs 14 residues. V lost 2 bases, J lost 4 bases, and 11 bases lay in between. The CDR3 here is CASSQRFKGETQYF. The CDR3, as DNA: TGTGCCAGCAGCCAACGGTTCAAGGGAGAGACCCAGTACTTC.

Of note for this clonotype: Since a much larger clone is just one base distant, this may be a read error. The V call is TRBV11-2, the J call TRBJ2-1; D not resolved. Germline CDR1 SGHAT, CDR2 FQNNGV. V was pared by 5 bases and J by 4 bases, with 6 bases between. CDR3 length: 12 amino acids. This chain's CDR3 is CASSVAYNEQFF. CDR3 nucleotide sequence: TGTGCCAGCAGCGTCGCATACAATGAGCAGTTCTTC. Full variable domain (missing parts from reference TRBV11-2 and TRBJ2-1): EAGVAQSPRYKIIEKRQSVAFWCNPISGHATLYWYQQILGQGPKLLIQFQNNGVVDDSQLPKDRFSAERLKGVDSTLKIQPAKLEDSAVYLCASSVAYNEQFFGPGTRLTVL.

This clonotype was recorded at least ten times. The V and J genes are TRBV7-3 and TRBJ1-2; D gene unclear. CDR1 SGHTA and CDR2 FQGTGA come from the germline V gene. CDR3 length: 15 amino acids. Trimming stripped 5 bases from V and 4 bases from J, with 17 bases between. CDR3 loop: CASSVDGSLVYGYTF. The CDR3 nucleotides are TGTGCCAGCAGCGTGGACGGCTCCCTAGTCTATGGCTACACCTTC.

This clonotype was seen more than once but under ten times. J is TRBJ1-2 and V is TRBV7-2, with 7 bases fitting TRBD1. V lost 7 bases to trimming and J lost 3 bases; unmatched junction nucleotides: 17. The CDR3 spans 17 residues. Germline V gene sequence: CDR1 SGHTA, CDR2 FQGNSA. The CDR3 nucleotides read TGTGCCAGCAACGGACCTTGGGCAGGGGGACGAGACTATGGCTACACCTTC. Protein: CASNGPWAGGRDYGYTF.

This clonotype was picked up a small number of times. V usage is TRBV5-1 and J usage is TRBJ2-3; D remains ambiguous. CDR3 length equals 12 residues. CDR1 is SGHRS and CDR2 is YFSETQ in the germline V gene. The ends were cut back, 4 bases at V and 5 bases at J, with 8 bases in the middle. The CDR3 DNA sequence: TGCGCCAGCAGCGGAAGTTTAGATACGCAGTATTTT. Amino acids: CASSGSLDTQYF.

The V gene is TRBV12-3 or TRBV12-4, the J gene TRBJ1-5; D remains unclear. V lost 3 bases, J lost 6 bases, and 12 bases lay in between. This CDR3 spans 14 amino acids. Here the CDR3 DNA reads TGTGCCAGCAGTTTTGGGGTTTCGGGTCAGCCCCAGCATTTT. Translated: CASSFGVSGQPQHF.

The chain recombines TRBV25-1 with TRBJ2-7; no clear D gene. The CDR3 runs to 11 residues. Germline V gives CDR1 MGHDK, CDR2 SYGVNS. With 4 bases removed from V and 3 bases from J, the gap between germline ends came to 4 bases. The CDR3 sequence: CASSANYEQYF. The CDR3 region has the DNA TGTGCCAGCAGTGCGAACTACGAGCAGTACTTC.

The V gene is TRBV12-3 or TRBV12-4, the J gene TRBJ1-2; D not certain. The CDR3 length is 12 residues. V was trimmed by 3 bases and J by 4 bases, leaving 6 bases between them. The CDR3 bases are TGTGCCAGCAGTTTTGCCCTCTATGGCTACACCTTC. Translation: CASSFALYGYTF.

This clonotype was recorded at least ten times. This chain joins TRBV6-2 or TRBV6-3 and TRBJ1-5; D remains unclear. Germline CDR1 MNHEY, CDR2 SVGEGT. The ends were cut back, 6 bases at V and 4 bases at J, with 10 bases in the middle. The CDR3 has 13 amino acids. CDR3 amino acids: CASSQQKNQPQHF. For the CDR3, the DNA is TGTGCCAGCAGCCAACAGAAGAATCAGCCCCAGCATTTT.

By sample fraction, this clonotype is medium-sized. The chain combines TRBV2 with TRBJ2-3; 8 nucleotides line up with TRBD2. J was trimmed by 2 bases and V by 2 bases; bases with no gene match: 9. This CDR3 has 17 amino acids. The V gene's germline CDR1 is SNHLY and CDR2 FYNNEI. CDR3 protein: CASSERLRGDFTDTQYF. CDR3 nucleotides: TGTGCCAGCAGTGAAAGATTGCGGGGGGACTTCACAGATACGCAGTATTTT.

This rearrangement joins TRBV20-1 to TRBJ2-1, with 8 bases lining up with TRBD2. The CDR3 covers 15 residues. Germline CDR1 and CDR2: DFQATT and SNEGSKA (reference sequence). With V trimmed by 3 bases and J by 6 bases, 10 bases remained unmatched. CDR3 protein: CSARMGLGNFNEQFF. The CDR3 bases are TGCAGTGCTAGGATGGGACTAGGAAACTTCAATGAGCAGTTCTTC.

This rearrangement joins TRBV30 to TRBJ2-7; D may match TRBD1 or TRBD2 (6 bases each). This CDR3 has 15 amino acids. V was clipped by 7 bases and J by 2 bases, with 21 bases between them. The germline V gene encodes CDR1 GTSNPN and CDR2 SVGIG (reference sequence). In nucleotides, the CDR3 is TGTGCCTCAAGCGGAGGGGGGACCCGCGCCTACGAGCAGTACTTC. Its translation is CASSGGGTRAYEQYF.